This is a list of T cell receptor beta chains from one sample in a study of radiation and T cells in renal cell carcinoma. Sequencing used immunoSEQ multiplex PCR; TCRdb keeps in-frame clones, though not all of them. Of some 120,000 clones listed, more than 80% are singletons. This sample comprised blood, obtained from a patient whose treatment included radiotherapy and nephrectomy. Receptor source: a woman aged 55 to 70 with renal cell carcinoma. Both conserved end residues are trimmed from each CDR3.

v_call cdr3_aa
TRBV18 ASSNRDRGQNEQF
TRBV5-1 ASSSGINELTEAF
TRBV6-5 ASSSGSHGELF
TRBV4-1 ASSQGNRGSNQPQH
TRBV18 ASSKARDQPQH
TRBV15 ATSRDRQGPSGNTIY
TRBV6-5 ASSYSGLSSGNTIY
TRBV27 ASRETGGSPQH
TRBV7-2 ASSLGLAGGPEDTQY
TRBV9 ASSVEANTEAF
TRBV7-9 ASRLWVGGEDTEAF
TRBV7-2 ASSFGGSGEKLF
TRBV7-9 ASSTPGTGEFEQY
TRBV20-1 SARSVYEQY